The clone carrying this T cell receptor (beta chain) was recorded at least ten times. The antigen remains undetermined. The sample is drawn from a study of T cells in Graves' hyperthyroidism and ophthalmopathy. Study-wide results and caveats: The model foresaw ophthalmopathy a median roughly 6.5 months prior to onset.

Researchers took RNA transcripts and amplified the TCR beta CDR3 regions from them. The HTBI primer set was used in a first-round RT-PCR of the TCR CDR3. TCRdb re-called the multiplex PCR reads through MiXCR, storing one row per CDR3 protein. The sample shows about 690,000 distinct CDR3 sequences, around 15% of them seen only once. V lost 3 bases to trimming and J lost 3 bases, with 5 bases between them. This CDR3 is built from 12 residues. Patients were excluded because of uncontrolled infection, other autoimmune disease, pregnancy or lactation. The sequenced sample was blood. The receptor comes from a man in his fifties or sixties with Graves' hyperthyroidism. This chain links TRBV12-3 or TRBV12-4 with TRBJ1-1; D is ambiguous. CDR3 coding DNA: TGTGCCAGCAGTTTTAGGGACACTGAAGCTTTCTTT. Protein product: CASSFRDTEAFF.